This T cell receptor beta chain was identified in a study of blood T cell repertoires in COVID-19. Background on the study: Acute and convalescent COVID-19 samples came from the United States, Italy and Spain. From T cells, B-cell-depleted T cells, or PBMCs came the material, which was cDNA or gDNA.

The CDR3 totals 16 residues. Trimming at V came to 2 bases and at J to 2 bases, leaving 4 bases not matched to a gene. Germline-derived CDR1 and CDR2 are MGHRA and YSYEKL. Profiling relied on immunoSEQ multiplex PCR, and the TCRdb table lists in-frame clones only, not all of them. The sample holds 200,000 to 250,000 clones, 90% seen once. Contact with a PCR-confirmed or clinician-diagnosed COVID-19 case occurred within 2 weeks of entry. Sequencing was carried out using PBMCs or T cells enriched from blood (not recorded which). The TCR comes from a man aged 30 to 39 who had been exposed to COVID-19. The rearrangement uses TRBV4-1 and TRBJ2-5; 11 nucleotides agree with TRBD2. The CDR3 region has the DNA TGCGCCAGCAGCCAACAGGTAGCGGGGGGGCAAGAGACCCAGTACTTC. Its translation is CASSQQVAGGQETQYF.